Below, 32 T cell receptor beta chains from the same sample are listed, as sequenced in a study of blood T cell repertoires in COVID-19. Data came from immunoSEQ multiplex PCR; TCRdb stores just in-frame clones and leaves some out. The sample lists 130,000 to 150,000 clones; 80% to 90% were seen once. Material: peripheral blood. These receptors were obtained from a woman between 55 and 75 years old with COVID-19, enrolled during active disease.

The rearrangement uses TRBV20-1 and TRBJ1-4; no clear D gene. Trimming removed 3 bases from V and 2 bases from J, with 13 bases in between. Germline CDR1 reads DFQATT; CDR2 reads SNEGSKA (reference sequence). The CDR3 contains 15 residues. The CDR3 coding sequence is TGCAGTGCTAGTTCGCAGGCCCCTACTAATGAAAAACTGTTTTTT. Its protein is CSASSQAPTNEKLFF.

This clone has more than one count but fewer than ten. The chain recombines TRBV5-6 with TRBJ1-1, with 8 bases lining up with TRBD1. V shed 2 bases and J 5 bases; nucleotides not matched to a gene: 5. In germline, CDR1 is SGHDT, CDR2 YYEEEE. The CDR3 has 14 residues. The CDR3 spells CASSFRGLWTEAFF. CDR3 nucleotides: TGTGCCAGCAGCTTCAGGGGGCTCTGGACTGAAGCTTTCTTT.

V is TRBV10-1 and J is TRBJ1-5; TRBD1 matches at 7 bases. Germline values: CDR1 WNHNN, CDR2 SYGVQD (reference sequence). There are 15 residues in the CDR3. V dropped 2 bases and J dropped 3; count of bases not matched to a gene: 4. In DNA form, the CDR3 reads TGCGCCAGCAGTGAGGGGACAGAGTTCAATCAGCCCCAGCATTTT. The encoded protein is CASSEGTEFNQPQHF.

V usage is TRBV18 and J usage is TRBJ2-7, with 7 bases aligning to TRBD1. CDR1 KGHSH and CDR2 LQKENI come from the germline V gene. The CDR3 spans 15 residues. V was pared by 3 bases and J by 4 bases, with 9 bases of the junction left unmatched. The CDR3 DNA is TGTGCCAGCTCACCGTCCCTCGGACAGGTTTACGAGCAGTACTTC. Its translation: CASSPSLGQVYEQYF.

This chain uses TRBV3-1 (or the pseudogene TRBV3-2) with TRBJ2-7; D perhaps matches TRBD2 (6 bases). The CDR3 is 15 residues long. V lost 0 bases, J lost 0 bases, and 9 bases lay in between. Germline values: CDR1 LGHDT, CDR2 YNNKEL (reference sequence). CDR3 in amino acids: CASSQDGSGSYEQYF. The CDR3 nucleotides read TGTGCCAGCAGCCAAGATGGTAGCGGCTCCTACGAGCAGTACTTC.

V usage is TRBV7-3 and J usage is TRBJ1-1; 7 bases line up with TRBD1. Germline CDR1 is SGHTA and CDR2 is FQGTGA. V dropped 1 base and J dropped 0; count of bases not matched to a gene: 5. The CDR3 runs 16 residues. The CDR3 spells CASSLNPGQLNTEAFF. The CDR3 DNA follows: TGTGCCAGCAGCTTAAACCCGGGACAGCTGAACACTGAAGCTTTCTTT.

This chain connects TRBV24-1 to TRBJ1-2, with 8 bases aligning to TRBD1. The CDR3 contains 15 residues. The J segment lost 5 bases and the V segment lost 3 bases, leaving 7 bases of the junction unmatched. Germline V gene sequence: CDR1 KGHDR, CDR2 SFDVKD. CDR3 loop: CATSDPGGAGYGYTF. The CDR3 nucleotides read TGTGCCACCAGTGATCCAGGGGGCGCGGGATATGGCTACACCTTC.

V and J are TRBV4-3 and TRBJ2-7; D might be TRBD1 (5 bases). The germline V gene encodes CDR1 LGHNA and CDR2 YSLEER. Trimming cost V 0 bases and J 2 bases, with 14 bases left between them. The CDR3 has 16 residues. CDR3 amino acids: CASSQDWAGSTYEQYF. DNA for the CDR3: TGCGCCAGCAGCCAAGATTGGGCAGGGTCGACCTACGAGCAGTACTTC.

In its sample, this clone was seen once. V gene TRBV9 combines with J gene TRBJ1-2, with TRBD1 identical over 8 bases. J gave up 7 bases and V 3 bases, and 8 bases lay outside the gene matches. The CDR3 contains 14 residues. The germline V gene has CDR1 SGDLS and CDR2 YYNGEE. CDR3 residues: CASSAQGALGGYTF. The CDR3 bases are TGTGCCAGCAGCGCCCAGGGGGCATTAGGTGGCTACACCTTC.

Comments on this clone: Compared with germline, one end of the junction differs, possibly owing to a read error. This chain uses TRBV7-7 with TRBJ2-7, with 9 bases aligning to TRBD2. This CDR3 has 20 residues. Germline CDR1 and CDR2: SSHAT and FNYEAQ (reference sequence). The CDR3 DNA sequence: TGTGCTAGCAGCTCACCACCAGGCGGGAGCGGGGGGCCCGAAGGCCGCGAGCAGTACTTC. It encodes CASSSPPGGSGGPEGREQYF.

This clone was counted a single time. V usage is TRBV2 and J usage is TRBJ2-7; 7 bases are shared with TRBD1. V trimming: 6 bases; J trimming: 6 bases; junction bases outside the gene matches: 14. Per the germline V gene, CDR1 is SNHLY and CDR2 is FYNNEI. The CDR3 has 15 amino acids. The CDR3 DNA follows: TGTGCCAGCAGCCCCGACAGGGTGAGGTCGACCGAGCAGTACTTC. It translates to CASSPDRVRSTEQYF.

The gene calls are TRBV6-2 or TRBV6-3 and TRBJ2-7, with a tentative D call TRBD2 (5 bases). The CDR3 is made up of 13 amino acids. Trimming left V 6 bases short and J 4 bases short, with 13 bases between. Per germline, CDR1 MNHEY and CDR2 SVGEGT. The CDR3 bases are TGTGCCAGCAGCTATCGAGCGGCTTACGAGCAGTACTTC. Protein: CASSYRAAYEQYF.

CDR3 nucleotide sequence: TGTGCCAGCAGCTTGGAAGGCGGCCCGGACAGCCACGGCAACACTGAAGCTTTCTTT. This gives the protein CASSLEGGPDSHGNTEAFF. V usage is TRBV5-6 and J usage is TRBJ1-1, with a tentative D call TRBD1 (6 bases). The CDR3 contains 19 residues. The V end was cut by 0 bases, the J end by 2 bases, with 23 bases between. Germline V gene lookup returns CDR1 SGHDT and CDR2 YYEEEE.

This clone is a singleton in its sample. The chain employs TRBV10-3 and TRBJ2-1; 7 nucleotides agree with TRBD2. The CDR3 loop spans 17 amino acids. The germline CDR1 and CDR2 sequences are ENHRY and SYGVKD. J gave up 4 bases and V 0 bases, and 9 bases lay outside the gene matches. CDR3 amino acids: CAISESLGGGSYNEQFF. The CDR3 DNA is TGTGCCATCAGTGAGTCTCTCGGCGGGGGTTCTTACAATGAGCAGTTCTTC.

A few counts support this clone. The gene calls are TRBV11-2 and TRBJ2-7; the D gene is possibly TRBD2 (6 bases). This CDR3 is built from 15 residues. V was cut by 1 base and J by 2 bases, with 12 bases left in between. CDR1 is SGHAT and CDR2 is FQNNGV in the germline V gene. The CDR3 spells CASSLVYGEAYEQYF. CDR3 DNA sequence: TGTGCCAGCAGCTTAGTATACGGGGAGGCCTACGAGCAGTACTTC.

The gene calls are TRBV12-3 or TRBV12-4 and TRBJ2-2; D possibly corresponds to TRBD2 (5 bases). The CDR3 sequence is 13 residues long. V was clipped by 6 bases and J by 5 bases, with 10 bases between them. The CDR3: CASRLDGTGELFF. The CDR3 nucleotides are TGTGCCAGCAGACTAGATGGGACCGGGGAGCTGTTTTTT.

V is TRBV19 and J is TRBJ1-1, with TRBD1 identical over 7 bases. There are 16 residues in the CDR3. Germline V gene data show CDR1 as LNHDA and CDR2 as SQIVND (reference sequence). The junction had 6 bases not matched to a gene; V was cut back by 2 bases and J by 0 bases. The CDR3 sequence is CASSISIGTVNTEAFF. CDR3 DNA sequence: TGTGCCAGTAGTATATCCATCGGGACAGTGAACACTGAAGCTTTCTTT. Looking up the rest from reference TRBV19 and TRBJ1-1 gives the full variable domain: DGGITQSPKYLFRKEGQNVTLSCEQNLNHDAMYWYRQDPGQGLRLIYYSQIVNDFQKGDIAEGYSVSREKKESFPLTVTSAQKNPTAFYLCASSISIGTVNTEAFFGQGTRLTVV.

CDR3 sequence reads: CASSLNRQLHNYGYTF. The CDR3 DNA is TGTGCCAGCAGCTTGAACAGGCAGTTGCATAACTATGGCTACACCTTC. This rearrangement joins TRBV5-6 to TRBJ1-2; weak D call: TRBD1 (5 bases). The ends were cut back, 1 base at V and 1 base at J, with 14 bases in the middle. This CDR3 is 16 amino acids long. Germline CDR1 reads SGHDT; CDR2 reads YYEEEE.

J is TRBJ2-5 and V is TRBV2; D might be TRBD2 (5 bases). Germline V gene lookup returns CDR1 SNHLY and CDR2 FYNNEI. The CDR3 extends over 13 amino acids. V lost 1 base to trimming and J lost 8 bases, with 11 bases between them. The DNA of the CDR3 is TGTGCCAGCAGTGAAGGTCGGGGAGCCACCCAGTACTTC. It translates to CASSEGRGATQYF.

V and J are TRBV18 and TRBJ1-5; a possible D gene is TRBD1 (6 bases). This CDR3 is 15 amino acids long. Germline loops: CDR1 KGHSH, CDR2 LQKENI. V was trimmed by 6 bases and J by 0 bases, leaving 12 bases between them. CDR3 coding DNA: TGTGCCAGCTCCCGGGGACAAATTAGCAATCAGCCCCAGCATTTT. This codes for CASSRGQISNQPQHF.

This chain joins TRBV4-2 and TRBJ2-5, with D perhaps matching TRBD2 (6 bases). The CDR3 contains 16 residues. Deletions cut 5 bases from V and 5 bases from J, with 21 bases between. Germline lookup yields CDR1 LGHNA and CDR2 YNFKEQ. The CDR3 loop is CASSSRFGQAGETQYF. The CDR3 DNA is TGTGCCAGCAGCTCAAGATTTGGGCAGGCGGGGGAGACCCAGTACTTC.

The V gene is TRBV3-1 (or the pseudogene TRBV3-2), the J gene TRBJ2-7; the match to TRBD1 covers 9 bases. The length of the CDR3 is 15 residues. J was trimmed by 3 bases and V by 5 bases; bases with no gene match: 8. From germline, CDR1 is LGHDT and CDR2 YNNKEL (reference sequence). CDR3 protein: CASSYYRGRDYEQYF. CDR3 DNA sequence: TGTGCCAGCAGCTACTACAGGGGGCGCGACTACGAGCAGTACTTC.

The genes are TRBV7-6 and TRBJ2-7; possible D gene TRBD2, 7 bases. The V end was cut by 5 bases, the J end by 2 bases, with 19 bases between. The CDR3 sequence is 16 residues long. Germline assignment: CDR1 SGHVS and CDR2 FNYEAQ. The CDR3 region is CASSHALGGPTYEQYF. The DNA of the CDR3 is TGTGCCAGCAGCCACGCCCTGGGGGGGCCAACCTACGAGCAGTACTTC.

V is TRBV7-3 and J is TRBJ1-2; tentatively, D is TRBD1 (5 bases). Germline V gives CDR1 SGHTA, CDR2 FQGTGA. The CDR3 spans 15 residues. V was cut by 5 bases and J by 4 bases, with 17 bases left in between. The CDR3 protein is CASSPGVGGSYGYTF. DNA for the CDR3: TGTGCCAGCAGCCCCGGGGTGGGGGGAAGCTATGGCTACACCTTC.

V gene TRBV27 combines with J gene TRBJ1-6, with D perhaps matching TRBD1 (5 bases). Germline V gene lookup returns CDR1 MNHEY and CDR2 SMNVEV (reference sequence). The CDR3 length is 16 residues. V lost 3 bases and J 8 bases, leaving 17 bases between the germline ends. The CDR3 protein is CASSLTADSFHSPLHF. The CDR3 DNA sequence: TGTGCCAGCAGTTTGACCGCTGACAGTTTTCATTCACCCCTCCACTTT.

The V and J genes are TRBV30 and TRBJ1-1; TRBD1 aligns across 8 bases. CDR1 is GTSNPN and CDR2 is SVGIG in the germline V gene (reference sequence). This CDR3 spans 12 amino acids. The J segment lost 7 bases and the V segment lost 3 bases, leaving 4 bases of the junction unmatched. As DNA, the CDR3 is TGTGCCTGGAGCGACAGGGGAAATGAAGCTTTCTTT. Residues: CAWSDRGNEAFF.

The J gene is TRBJ1-1, the V gene TRBV18; tentatively, D is TRBD1 (5 bases). The CDR3 is made up of 13 amino acids. Trimming removed 2 bases at V and 8 bases at J, with 12 bases between. The germline V gene encodes CDR1 KGHSH and CDR2 LQKENI. The CDR3 DNA sequence: TGTGCCAGCTCACCATTAGGAGGGGCCGAAGCTTTCTTT. The encoded protein is CASSPLGGAEAFF.

The chain uses TRBV13 and TRBJ2-1; D unclear. This CDR3 has 11 amino acids. V was cut by 5 bases and J by 4 bases, with 3 bases left in between. From germline, CDR1 is PRHDT and CDR2 FYEKMQ (reference sequence). CDR3 DNA sequence: TGTGCCAGCAGCACTTACAATGAGCAGTTCTTC. Translating gives CASSTYNEQFF.

This clone was seen once. The chain links TRBV24-1 to TRBJ1-2, with 11 bases that match TRBD1. V lost 4 bases, J lost 2 bases, and 5 bases stayed unmatched. This CDR3 comprises 16 residues. The germline gives CDR1 KGHDR, CDR2 SFDVKD. CDR3: CATSEAGTGGNYGYTF. The CDR3 DNA follows: TGTGCCACCAGTGAAGCCGGGACAGGGGGAAACTATGGCTACACCTTC.

The J gene is TRBJ1-6, the V gene TRBV6-5; 7 nucleotides align to TRBD1. The V and J ends lost 6 bases and 6 bases, in that order; junction bases with no gene match: 2. The CDR3 spans 13 residues. In germline, CDR1 is MNHEY, CDR2 SVGAGI. As DNA, the CDR3 is TGTGCCAGCAGAGGGACAGCTAATTCACCCCTCCACTTT. This encodes CASRGTANSPLHF.

The chain recombines TRBV7-2 with TRBJ1-1, with D unclear. The germline V gene has CDR1 SGHTA and CDR2 FQGNSA. CDR3 length: 15 residues. V was cut by 0 bases and J by 1 base, with 9 bases left in between. The DNA for the CDR3 is TGTGCCAGCAGCTTAGCCCCGACTGCGAACACTGAAGCTTTCTTT. This codes for CASSLAPTANTEAFF.

The chain joins TRBV19 to TRBJ2-7; the D gene is possibly TRBD1 (5 bases). There are 14 residues in the CDR3. The germline V gene encodes CDR1 LNHDA and CDR2 SQIVND (reference sequence). V lost 6 bases, J lost 3 bases, and 15 bases lay in between. The CDR3 DNA reads TGTGCCAGTAGCGACCCTGACAGCTTCTACGAGCAGTACTTC. Translating gives CASSDPDSFYEQYF.